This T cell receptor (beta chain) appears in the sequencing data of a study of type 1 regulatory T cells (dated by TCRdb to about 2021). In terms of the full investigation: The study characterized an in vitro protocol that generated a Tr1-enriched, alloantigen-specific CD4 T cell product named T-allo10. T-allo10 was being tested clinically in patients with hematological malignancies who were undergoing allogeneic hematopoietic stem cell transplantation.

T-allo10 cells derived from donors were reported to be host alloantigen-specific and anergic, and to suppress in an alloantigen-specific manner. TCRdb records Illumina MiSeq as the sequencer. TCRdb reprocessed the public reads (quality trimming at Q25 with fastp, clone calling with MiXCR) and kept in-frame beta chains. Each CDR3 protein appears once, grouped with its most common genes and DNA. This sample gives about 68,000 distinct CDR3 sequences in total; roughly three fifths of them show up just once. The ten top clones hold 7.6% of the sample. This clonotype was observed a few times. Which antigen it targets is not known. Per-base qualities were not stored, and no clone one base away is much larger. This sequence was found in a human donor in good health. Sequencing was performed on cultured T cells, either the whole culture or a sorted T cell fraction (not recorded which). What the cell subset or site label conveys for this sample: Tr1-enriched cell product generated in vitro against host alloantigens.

The CDR3 loop reads CASSPRSGRNEQFF. The DNA is TGTGCCAGCAGCCCCCGGAGCGGGAGGAATGAGCAGTTCTTC. The chain employs TRBV5-4 and TRBJ2-1, with 9 bases in between that match TRBD2. Spanning cysteine to phenylalanine, the CDR3 consists of 14 amino acids. Of the read, only the CDR3 DNA is kept; its 42 bases are in frame from base 1. V and J are trimmed by 4 bases and 7 bases, and the gene matches miss 6 bases of the junction. CDR1 and CDR2, looked up from the germline V gene (reference sequence), are SGHNT and YYREEE.